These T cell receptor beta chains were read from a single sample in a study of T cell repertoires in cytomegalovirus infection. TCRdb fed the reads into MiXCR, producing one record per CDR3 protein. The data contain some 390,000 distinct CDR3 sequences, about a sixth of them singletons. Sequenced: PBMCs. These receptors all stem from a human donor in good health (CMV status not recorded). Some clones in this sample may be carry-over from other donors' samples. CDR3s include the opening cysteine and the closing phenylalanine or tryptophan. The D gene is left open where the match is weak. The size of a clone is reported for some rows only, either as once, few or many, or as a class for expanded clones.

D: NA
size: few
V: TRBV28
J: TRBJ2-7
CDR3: CATAGRHYEQYF
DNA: TGTGCCACGGCGGGACGCCACTACGAGCAGTACTTC

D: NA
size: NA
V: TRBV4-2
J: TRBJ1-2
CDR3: CASSQGQVDGYTF
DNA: TGTGCCAGCAGCCAAGGACAGGTGGATGGCTACACCTTC

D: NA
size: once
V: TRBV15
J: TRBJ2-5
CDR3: CATSRGAADQETQYF
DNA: TGTGCCACCAGCAGAGGGGCAGCCGACCAAGAGACCCAGTACTTC

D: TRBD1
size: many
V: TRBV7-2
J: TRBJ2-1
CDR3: CASSQTPGGNYNEQFF
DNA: TGTGCCAGCAGCCAGACCCCAGGGGGCAACTACAATGAGCAGTTCTTC

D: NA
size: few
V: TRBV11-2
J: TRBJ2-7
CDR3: CASSQGVLSYEQYF
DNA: TGTGCCAGCAGCCAGGGAGTCTTATCCTACGAGCAGTACTTC

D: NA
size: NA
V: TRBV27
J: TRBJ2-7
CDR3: CASSPTPGTSAYEQYF
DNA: TGTGCCAGCAGTCCGACCCCCGGGACATCCGCCTACGAGCAGTACTTC

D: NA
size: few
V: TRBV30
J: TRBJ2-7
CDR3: CAWTQRGGFSYEQYF
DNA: TGTGCCTGGACTCAAAGGGGCGGTTTCTCCTACGAGCAGTACTTC

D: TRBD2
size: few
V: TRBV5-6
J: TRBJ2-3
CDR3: CASSGTSKDTQYF
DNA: TGTGCCAGCAGCGGGACTAGCAAAGATACGCAGTATTTT

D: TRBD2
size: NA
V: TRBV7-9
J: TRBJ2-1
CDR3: CASSPRTSGSSHNEQFF
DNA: TGTGCCAGCAGCCCGAGGACTAGCGGGAGCTCCCACAATGAGCAGTTCTTC

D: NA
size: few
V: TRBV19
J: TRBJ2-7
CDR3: CASSREARSYEQYF
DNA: TGTGCCAGTAGTAGGGAGGCACGCTCCTACGAGCAGTACTTC

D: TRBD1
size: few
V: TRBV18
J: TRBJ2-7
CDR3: CASSPPRGTGSYEQYF
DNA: TGTGCCAGCTCACCACCGCGGGGGACAGGGTCCTACGAGCAGTACTTC

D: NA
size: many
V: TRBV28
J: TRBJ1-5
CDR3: CASSLSGLNQPQHF
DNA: TGTGCCAGCAGTTTATCGGGTCTTAATCAGCCCCAGCATTTT

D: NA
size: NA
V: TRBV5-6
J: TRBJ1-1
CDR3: CASSRVNRDTEAFF
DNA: TGTGCCAGCAGCCGCGTGAACAGGGACACTGAAGCTTTCTTT

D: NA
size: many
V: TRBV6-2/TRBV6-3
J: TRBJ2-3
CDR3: CASRTGTDTQYF
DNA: TGTGCCAGCAGGACGGGTACAGATACGCAGTATTTT

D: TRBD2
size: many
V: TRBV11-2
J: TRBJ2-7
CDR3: CASSLTGASGHEQYF
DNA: TGTGCCAGCAGCTTGACCGGGGCTAGCGGGCACGAGCAGTACTTC

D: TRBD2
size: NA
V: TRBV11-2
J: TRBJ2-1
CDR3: CASSSHSAGVINEQFF
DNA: TGTGCCAGCAGCTCCCATAGTGCGGGAGTTATAAATGAGCAGTTCTTC

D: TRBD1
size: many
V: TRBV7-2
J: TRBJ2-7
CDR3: CASSLWEDRGAYEQYF
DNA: TGTGCCAGCAGCTTATGGGAGGACAGGGGGGCCTACGAGCAGTACTTC

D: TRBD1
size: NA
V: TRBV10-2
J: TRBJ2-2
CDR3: CASRSRQGSTGELFF
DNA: TGCGCCAGCAGATCTAGACAGGGGAGCACCGGGGAGCTGTTTTTT